The 15 T cell receptor beta chains reported below all come from one sample, sequenced in a study of quantifying T cell responses using KT2 cells. The overall study: cDNA was made from DNase-treated RNA using alpha and beta constant primers.

An oligo carrying a UMI was ligated to the cDNA 3' end. The first PCR ran around 4 cycles with an equimolar RC1.1 and RC1.2 beta primer mix. A single record per CDR3 protein comes from TCRdb applying MiXCR to the UMI-ligation and nested PCR reads. The sample has about 30,000 distinct CDR3 sequences; 7.3% are singletons. Source material: PBMCs spiked with cells of the T cell clone KT2. The receptors stem from a human donor.

The table lists this clonotype with many counts. The rearrangement links TRBV9 to TRBJ2-1; 10 nucleotides line up with TRBD2. The CDR3 covers 19 residues. From germline, CDR1 is SGDLS and CDR2 YYNGEE. The J segment lost 4 bases and the V segment lost 4 bases, leaving 17 bases of the junction unmatched. Written as DNA, the CDR3 is TGTGCCAGCAGCCCGCCCATTGGAGCGGGGGGGCCAGCGTACAATGAGCAGTTCTTC. Translated: CASSPPIGAGGPAYNEQFF.

This clonotype was counted many times. The chain couples TRBV11-2 to TRBJ2-7; D not resolved. V lost 2 bases, J lost 4 bases, and 3 bases lay in between. The CDR3 totals 11 residues. Germline lookup yields CDR1 SGHAT and CDR2 FQNNGV. The CDR3: CASSLWYEQYF. CDR3 in DNA: TGTGCCAGCAGCTTATGGTACGAGCAGTACTTC.

This clonotype was counted between two and nine times. The chain combines TRBV3-1 with TRBJ2-5; 11 bases are a match to TRBD2. Germline V gene lookup returns CDR1 LGHDT and CDR2 YNNKEL (reference sequence). Trimming cost V 0 bases and J 5 bases; bases outside gene matches: 5. The CDR3 spans 16 residues. The CDR3 DNA reads TGTGCCAGCAGCCAAGATAGCGGGGGGGCCGGGGAGACCCAGTACTTC. It codes for CASSQDSGGAGETQYF.

This clonotype was seen ten or more times. Here the CDR3 reads CASSSGLATYNEQFF. The CDR3 DNA is TGTGCCAGCAGCTCCGGACTAGCGACCTACAATGAGCAGTTCTTC. This rearrangement joins TRBV7-6 to TRBJ2-1; 9 bases are a match to TRBD2. This CDR3 contains 15 residues. CDR1 SGHVS and CDR2 FNYEAQ come from the germline V gene. Trimming at V came to 4 bases and at J to 2 bases, leaving 3 bases not matched to a gene.

This clonotype showed up many times. The chain couples TRBV9 to TRBJ2-7, with 15 bases aligning to TRBD2. Germline values: CDR1 SGDLS, CDR2 YYNGEE. V shed 2 bases, J shed 0 bases, and the junction held 3 bases outside the gene matches. There are 17 residues in the CDR3. The CDR3 here is CASSVGLAGGSSYEQYF. As DNA, the CDR3 is TGTGCCAGCAGCGTGGGACTAGCGGGGGGTTCCTCCTACGAGCAGTACTTC.

This clonotype was observed a few times. The rearrangement uses TRBV5-1 and TRBJ2-5, with 8 nucleotides matching TRBD2. Trimming at V came to 5 bases and at J to 5 bases, leaving 11 bases not matched to a gene. This CDR3 is 15 amino acids long. Germline V CDR1 and CDR2: SGHRS, YFSETQ. CDR3 in DNA: TGCGCCAGCAGACAAGAAGCGGGGGCCTCGGAGACCCAGTACTTC. It codes for CASRQEAGASETQYF.

A few counts support this clonotype. This chain connects TRBV7-6 to TRBJ2-3; the match to TRBD1 covers 7 bases. After removal of 5 bases from V and 1 base from J, the junction contained 6 bases not matched to a gene. Germline values: CDR1 SGHVS, CDR2 FNYEAQ. This CDR3 comprises 15 residues. This CDR3 reads CASSPQGKGTDTQYF. Written as DNA, the CDR3 is TGTGCCAGCAGCCCACAGGGGAAAGGCACAGATACGCAGTATTTT.

The V gene is TRBV5-1, the J gene TRBJ2-1, with 12 bases lining up with TRBD2. This CDR3 comprises 16 residues. V dropped 0 bases and J dropped 10; count of bases not matched to a gene: 8. The germline gives CDR1 SGHRS, CDR2 YFSETQ. The chain's CDR3 is CASSLGLAGVLGEQFF. The DNA for the CDR3 is TGCGCCAGCAGCTTGGGACTAGCGGGAGTATTGGGGGAGCAGTTCTTC.

This clonotype was picked up many times. The chain joins TRBV12-3 or TRBV12-4 to TRBJ2-3; a possible D gene is TRBD1 (5 bases). Trimming took off 3 bases at V and 4 bases at J, with 11 bases between the two ends. CDR3 length equals 14 residues. CDR3 loop: CASSLSQGPDTQYF. The CDR3 DNA follows: TGTGCCAGCAGTTTGTCTCAGGGCCCAGATACGCAGTATTTT.

This clonotype was seen more than once but under ten times. The CDR3 bases are TGCGCCAGCAGCTTGTTTAGTGATACGCAGTATTTT. This translates into CASSLFSDTQYF. The rearrangement joins TRBV5-1 to TRBJ2-3; D unresolved. The CDR3 totals 12 residues. Trimming removed 1 base at V and 6 bases at J, with 6 bases between. In germline, CDR1 is SGHRS, CDR2 YFSETQ.

This clonotype appeared many times. The rearrangement joins TRBV20-1 to TRBJ1-4, with 7 bases lining up with TRBD1. Germline CDR1 and CDR2: DFQATT and SNEGSKA (reference sequence). The CDR3 is made up of 13 amino acids. V trimming: 5 bases; J trimming: 3 bases; junction bases outside the gene matches: 3. This CDR3 reads CSAQTGPNEKLFF. The CDR3, as DNA: TGCAGTGCTCAGACAGGGCCTAATGAAAAACTGTTTTTT.

This clonotype occurred many times. The chain joins TRBV27 to TRBJ2-7; D gene ambiguous. The CDR3 sequence is 15 residues long. Germline V lookup: CDR1 MNHEY, CDR2 SMNVEV (reference sequence). Trimming left V 5 bases short and J 0 bases short, with 14 bases between. This CDR3 reads CASSPEGWNSYEQYF. CDR3 coding DNA: TGTGCCAGCAGTCCCGAAGGGTGGAACTCCTACGAGCAGTACTTC.

This clonotype was recorded a few times. The chain carries TRBV12-3 or TRBV12-4 and TRBJ1-6, with D unclear. This CDR3 is built from 14 residues. V lost 4 bases, J lost 5 bases, and 9 bases lay in between. This CDR3 is CASSYWDDNSPLHF. For the CDR3, the DNA is TGTGCCAGCAGTTATTGGGATGATAATTCACCCCTCCACTTT.

In its sample, this clonotype was seen many times. The V and J genes are TRBV4-1 and TRBJ2-6; TRBD1 matches at 11 bases. The CDR3 loop spans 20 amino acids. Looked up from germline, CDR1 is MGHRA and CDR2 is YSYEKL. V shed 1 base and J 2 bases; nucleotides not matched to a gene: 10. This CDR3 is CASSQVSGQGAGAGANVLTF. DNA for the CDR3: TGCGCCAGCAGCCAAGTTTCCGGACAGGGGGCAGGAGCTGGGGCCAACGTCCTGACTTTC.

This clonotype has a count of ten or more. The J gene is TRBJ1-1, the V gene TRBV5-6; a weak D match, TRBD1 (6 bases). From germline, CDR1 is SGHDT and CDR2 YYEEEE. Trimming stripped 4 bases from V and 2 bases from J, with 9 bases between. CDR3 size: 13 residues. The CDR3, as DNA: TGTGCCAGCAGCCCGGACAGTAACACTGAAGCTTTCTTT. It specifies CASSPDSNTEAFF.